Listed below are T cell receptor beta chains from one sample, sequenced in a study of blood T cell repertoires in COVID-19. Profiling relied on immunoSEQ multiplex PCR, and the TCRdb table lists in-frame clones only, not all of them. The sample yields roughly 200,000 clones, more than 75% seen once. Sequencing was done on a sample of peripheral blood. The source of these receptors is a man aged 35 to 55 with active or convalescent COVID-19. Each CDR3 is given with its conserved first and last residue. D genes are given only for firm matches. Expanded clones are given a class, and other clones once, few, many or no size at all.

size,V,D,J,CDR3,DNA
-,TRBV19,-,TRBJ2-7,CASSMGGGDTYEQYF,TGTGCCAGTAGTATGGGTGGCGGAGATACCTACGAGCAGTACTTC
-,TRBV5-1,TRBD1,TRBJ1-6,CASSLEGQGVISPLHF,TGCGCCAGCAGCTTGGAGGGACAGGGGGTGATATCACCCCTCCACTTT
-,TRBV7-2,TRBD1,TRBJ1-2,CASSPQSDRGRVDGYTF,TGTGCCAGCAGCCCCCAATCGGACAGGGGGCGTGTAGATGGCTACACCTTC
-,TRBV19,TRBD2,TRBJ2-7,CASNPSGPSYEQYF,TGTGCCAGTAATCCTAGCGGACCCTCCTACGAGCAGTACTTC
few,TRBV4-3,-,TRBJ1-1,CASSQLLLGGTEAFF,TGCGCCAGCAGCCAATTATTATTAGGGGGCACTGAAGCTTTCTTT
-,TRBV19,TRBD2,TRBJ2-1,CASSSRLTSGAHNEQFF,TGTGCCAGTAGTTCGAGATTGACTAGCGGGGCGCACAATGAGCAGTTCTTC
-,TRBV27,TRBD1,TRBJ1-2,CASSSSPLTGQYGYTF,TGTGCCAGCAGTTCCTCCCCTTTGACAGGGCAGTATGGCTACACCTTC
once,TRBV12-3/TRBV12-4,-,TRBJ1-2,CASSFPANYGYTF,TGTGCCAGCAGTTTTCCCGCTAACTATGGCTACACCTTC
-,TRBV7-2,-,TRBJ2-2,CASSLQGYTGELFF,TGTGCCAGCAGCTTACAGGGCTATACCGGGGAGCTGTTTTTT
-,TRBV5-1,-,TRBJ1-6,CASGLGADSPLHF,TGCGCCAGCGGCCTAGGGGCGGATTCACCCCTCCACTTT
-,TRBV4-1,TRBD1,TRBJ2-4,CASSQVGGGKNIQYF,TGCGCCAGCAGCCAAGTAGGGGGCGGCAAAAACATTCAGTACTTC
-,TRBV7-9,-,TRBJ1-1,CASSIWTAKGSEAFF,TGTGCCAGCAGCATTTGGACAGCTAAGGGATCTGAAGCTTTCTTT
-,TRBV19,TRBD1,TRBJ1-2,CASSIVLLGTGDITNYGYTF,TGTGCCAGTAGTATAGTCCTATTAGGGACAGGCGACATAACTAACTATGGCTACACCTTC
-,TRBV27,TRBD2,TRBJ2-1,CASSLSGGRGSYNEQFF,TGTGCCAGCAGTTTATCAGGCGGGAGGGGCTCCTACAATGAGCAGTTCTTC
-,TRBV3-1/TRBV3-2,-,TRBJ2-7,CASSQSPRFSSYEQYF,TGTGCCAGCAGCCAATCCCCACGATTCAGCTCCTACGAGCAGTACTTC
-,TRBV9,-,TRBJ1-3,CASSVGLDTGNTIYF,TGTGCCAGCAGCGTTGGACTCGATACTGGAAACACCATATATTTT
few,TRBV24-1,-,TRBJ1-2,CATSRGNGYTF,TGTGCCACCAGTCGGGGGAATGGCTACACCTTC
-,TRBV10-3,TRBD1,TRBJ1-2,CAISDSTGQMGNGYTF,TGTGCCATCAGTGACTCGACAGGGCAGATGGGAAATGGCTACACCTTC
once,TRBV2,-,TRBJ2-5,CASRKDQGGETQYF,TGTGCCAGCAGGAAGGATCAAGGGGGAGAGACCCAGTACTTC
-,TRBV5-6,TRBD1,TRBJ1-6,CASLTGGGSPLHF,TGTGCCAGCCTTACAGGGGGCGGATCACCCCTCCACTTT
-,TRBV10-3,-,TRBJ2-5,CAISESDRSQETQYF,TGTGCCATCAGTGAGTCCGACAGGTCCCAAGAGACCCAGTACTTC
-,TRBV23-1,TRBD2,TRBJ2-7,CAIKRGNSYEQYF,TGCGCCATCAAGCGGGGAAACTCCTACGAGCAGTACTTC